These 32 T cell receptor beta chains originate from one sample sequenced in a study of cytomegalovirus exposure and HLA in healthy donors. A multiplex PCR was run with 60 Vbeta primers and 13 Jbeta primers. Assay used: immunoSEQ multiplex PCR; TCRdb lists only in-frame clones, some missing. The sample consists of 210,000 or so clones, 85% to 90% of them appearing once. The sample comprised PBMCs. The source of these receptors is a woman under 30 in good health and CMV-seronegative.

This chain connects TRBV21-1 to TRBJ2-5; the D segment call TRBD1 is taken from the table without a DNA check. TRBV21-1 is a documented pseudogene. This CDR3 is built from 17 residues. CDR3 DNA: TGTGCCAGCAGCAAGATGGATGGACAGGGGGTTCCGGAGACCCAGTACTTC. Amino acid sequence: CASSKMDGQGVPETQYF.

V and J are TRBV2 and TRBJ2-3; 12 nucleotides align to TRBD2. V was pared by 5 bases and J by 2 bases, with 2 bases of the junction left unmatched. The CDR3 sequence is 15 residues long. CDR1 SNHLY and CDR2 FYNNEI come from the germline V gene. This CDR3 is CASSLAGGPTDTQYF. Written as DNA, the CDR3 is TGTGCCAGCAGTCTAGCGGGGGGGCCCACAGATACGCAGTATTTT.

The rearrangement links TRBV30 to TRBJ2-1; 11 positions agree with TRBD2. This CDR3 spans 17 amino acids. V gave up 0 bases and J gave up 0 bases; unmatched junction bases: 4. Germline lookup yields CDR1 GTSNPN and CDR2 SVGIG (reference sequence). CDR3 amino acids: CAWSVGLAGGSYNEQFF. For the CDR3, the DNA is TGTGCCTGGAGTGTAGGGCTAGCGGGAGGCTCCTACAATGAGCAGTTCTTC.

The gene calls are TRBV7-2 and TRBJ2-3; weak D call: TRBD2 (5 bases). CDR1 is SGHTA and CDR2 is FQGNSA in the germline V gene. The CDR3 contains 13 residues. V was pared by 0 bases and J by 9 bases, with 10 bases between. The CDR3 sequence is CASSLAEGSTQYF. CDR3 DNA: TGTGCCAGCAGCTTAGCGGAAGGGAGCACGCAGTATTTT.

This clone occurred once. The chain is built from TRBV4-1 and TRBJ2-3; 10 nucleotides line up with TRBD2. After removal of 1 base from V and 6 bases from J, the junction contained 10 bases not matched to a gene. The CDR3 extends over 17 amino acids. The germline V gene encodes CDR1 MGHRA and CDR2 YSYEKL. The CDR3 loop is CASSQAGSGRAVDTQYF. Written as DNA, the CDR3 is TGCGCCAGCAGCCAAGCCGGGAGCGGGAGGGCCGTCGATACGCAGTATTTT.

V gene TRBV5-4 combines with J gene TRBJ1-1; D gene ambiguous. Germline V gene sequence: CDR1 SGHNT, CDR2 YYREEE (reference sequence). Trimming removed 4 bases at V and 2 bases at J, with 6 bases between. This CDR3 spans 12 amino acids. In DNA, the CDR3 is TGTGCCAGCAGCCTGTTTAACACTGAAGCTTTCTTT. As protein: CASSLFNTEAFF. Full variable domain (remainder filled in from reference TRBV5-4 and TRBJ1-1): ETGVTQSPTHLIKTRGQQVTLRCSSQSGHNTVSWYQQALGQGPQFIFQYYREEENGRGNFPPRFSGLQFPNYSSELNVNALELDDSALYLCASSLFNTEAFFGQGTRLTVV.

This clone was counted between two and nine times. The rearrangement uses TRBV5-1 and TRBJ1-3; TRBD1 is a possible D gene (6 bases). The CDR3 runs 16 residues. Trimming removed 0 bases from V and 0 bases from J, with 10 bases in between. Germline CDR1 SGHRS, CDR2 YFSETQ. The CDR3 spells CASSLGTAFSGNTIYF. The CDR3 bases are TGCGCCAGCAGCTTGGGGACAGCTTTCTCTGGAAACACCATATATTTT.

J is TRBJ1-1 and V is TRBV7-9; tentative D call: TRBD1 (6 bases). Germline lookup yields CDR1 SEHNR and CDR2 FQNEAQ (reference sequence). The CDR3 totals 13 residues. V shed 6 bases and J shed 5 bases, with 13 bases lying between them. The CDR3 is CASRLGTRTEAFF. The CDR3, as DNA: TGTGCCAGCAGATTGGGGACAAGGACTGAAGCTTTCTTT.

The rearrangement links TRBV4-2 to TRBJ2-3; tentative D call: TRBD1 (6 bases). The CDR3 has 15 residues. Trimming left V 0 bases short and J 3 bases short, with 10 bases between. Germline values: CDR1 LGHNA, CDR2 YNFKEQ. The CDR3 region is CASSQDGGLTDTQYF. The CDR3 DNA follows: TGTGCCAGCAGCCAAGATGGGGGCCTGACAGATACGCAGTATTTT.

This clone is a singleton in its sample. This sequence joins TRBV6-5 and TRBJ2-5, with TRBD2 matching over 14 bases. V lost 5 bases, J lost 5 bases, and 4 bases stayed unmatched. CDR3 length equals 15 residues. CDR1 is MNHEY, CDR2 SVGAGI, per germline. CDR3 sequence (DNA): TGTGCCAGCAGTCGACTAGCGGGAGGGCTGGAGACCCAGTACTTC. Translated: CASSRLAGGLETQYF.

The V and J genes are TRBV5-1 and TRBJ2-1, with D possibly being TRBD1 (5 bases). The CDR3 covers 16 residues. Deletions cut 1 base from V and 4 bases from J, with 15 bases between. CDR1 and CDR2 from the germline V gene are SGHRS and YFSETQ. The CDR3 reads CASSLTLGAGYNEQFF. The CDR3 DNA follows: TGCGCCAGCAGCTTGACGTTAGGGGCAGGTTACAATGAGCAGTTCTTC.

This clone was counted only a few times. The rearrangement joins TRBV4-1 to TRBJ1-5; 7 nucleotides match TRBD1. The V gene end was trimmed by 1 base and the J gene end by 2 bases; junction bases not matched to a gene: 5. From germline, CDR1 is MGHRA and CDR2 YSYEKL. The CDR3 has 16 amino acids. CDR3 in DNA: TGCGCCAGCAGCCAAGCCCGACAGGGAGGCAATCAGCCCCAGCATTTT. Its protein product is CASSQARQGGNQPQHF.

The genes are TRBV4-1 and TRBJ1-1, with a weak D call TRBD1 (6 bases). CDR1 and CDR2 (germline): MGHRA, YSYEKL. Deletions cut 2 bases from V and 4 bases from J, with 20 bases between. The CDR3 consists of 17 residues. The CDR3, as DNA: TGCGCCAGCAGCCAACCCCTCAACAGGGCGGACCGCACTGAAGCTTTCTTT. It codes for CASSQPLNRADRTEAFF.

The chain employs TRBV10-3 and TRBJ1-1, with a tentative D call TRBD1 (6 bases). The CDR3 consists of 13 residues. Germline CDR1 reads ENHRY; CDR2 reads SYGVKD. The V end lost 7 bases, the J end lost 3 bases, and 12 bases lay between the germline ends. CDR3 loop: CAIMGGADTEAFF. CDR3 DNA: TGTGCCATCATGGGGGGGGCGGACACTGAAGCTTTCTTT.

This sequence joins TRBV7-9 and TRBJ2-7; 9 bases are shared with TRBD2. The V segment lost 5 bases and the J segment 3 bases; nucleotides outside the gene matches: 8. Germline V CDR1 and CDR2: SEHNR, FQNEAQ (reference sequence). This CDR3 spans 15 amino acids. CDR3 region: CASSPAGGTYYEQYF. For the CDR3, the DNA is TGTGCCAGCAGCCCCGCGGGAGGGACTTACTACGAGCAGTACTTC. Using reference TRBV7-9 and TRBJ2-7 for the parts outside the CDR3, the full variable domain is DTGVSQNPRHKITKRGQNVTFRCDPISEHNRLYWYRQTLGQGPEFLTYFQNEAQLEKSRLLSDRFSAERPKGSFSTLEIQRTEQGDSAMYLCASSPAGGTYYEQYFGPGTRLTVT.

The chain recombines TRBV7-2 with TRBJ2-3; 8 nucleotides agree with TRBD2. The CDR3 loop spans 15 amino acids. Germline trimming cut 4 bases from V and 5 bases from J; bases unmatched to any gene: 8. CDR1 and CDR2 from the germline V gene are SGHTA and FQGNSA. CDR3 region: CASSSKGTSVDTQYF. The CDR3 coding sequence is TGTGCCAGCAGCTCCAAGGGGACTAGTGTAGATACGCAGTATTTT.

V gene TRBV11-2 combines with J gene TRBJ2-7, with TRBD2 matching 9 bases. Germline V CDR1 and CDR2: SGHAT, FQNNGV. The CDR3 is 15 residues long. With 1 base clipped from V and 4 bases from J, the junction kept 5 bases outside the gene matches. The CDR3 here is CASSLGSGGQYEQYF. CDR3 nucleotide sequence: TGTGCCAGCAGCTTAGGCAGCGGGGGGCAATACGAGCAGTACTTC. Looking up the rest from reference TRBV11-2 and TRBJ2-7 gives the full variable domain: EAGVAQSPRYKIIEKRQSVAFWCNPISGHATLYWYQQILGQGPKLLIQFQNNGVVDDSQLPKDRFSAERLKGVDSTLKIQPAKLEDSAVYLCASSLGSGGQYEQYFGPGTRLTVT.

This chain connects TRBV5-1 to TRBJ2-3, with D possibly TRBD1 on 5 matching bases. The germline V gene encodes CDR1 SGHRS and CDR2 YFSETQ. The V end was cut by 0 bases, the J end by 0 bases, with 5 bases between. This CDR3 region has 14 residues. The DNA for the CDR3 is TGCGCCAGCAGCTTGGACAGGAGCACAGATACGCAGTATTTT. Protein sequence: CASSLDRSTDTQYF.

This clone has a handful of counts. The rearrangement uses TRBV27 and TRBJ1-5, with D possibly matching TRBD1 (5 bases). V lost 5 bases and J lost 9, with 14 bases in between. This CDR3 is built from 13 residues. The V gene's germline CDR1 is MNHEY and CDR2 SMNVEV (reference sequence). This CDR3 reads CASSTQGFGPQHF. The CDR3 DNA sequence: TGTGCCAGCAGTACCCAGGGTTTTGGGCCCCAGCATTTT.

This clone is labeled as medium-sized (0.01 to 0.1%). CDR3 sequence (DNA): TGTGCCAGCAGCTTAGACAGCAACGCGAACACCGGGGAGCTGTTTTTT. Protein sequence: CASSLDSNANTGELFF. The rearrangement joins TRBV7-6 to TRBJ2-2, with D hard to call. The length of the CDR3 is 16 residues. From germline, CDR1 is SGHVS and CDR2 FNYEAQ. Trimming pared 1 base from V and 0 bases from J, leaving 9 bases between.

The table lists this clone with a few counts. The chain's CDR3 is CASSLDGYEQFF. CDR3 DNA sequence: TGTGCCAGCAGCTTAGATGGCTATGAGCAGTTCTTC. This chain links TRBV7-3 with TRBJ2-1, with D hard to call. The V gene's germline CDR1 is SGHTA and CDR2 FQGTGA. Trimming pared 2 bases from V and 8 bases from J, leaving 7 bases between. CDR3 length: 12 amino acids.

The gene calls are TRBV2 and TRBJ2-7; weak D call: TRBD2 (6 bases). Per germline, CDR1 SNHLY and CDR2 FYNNEI. The CDR3 is 13 residues long. Trimming cost V 8 bases and J 1 base, with 12 bases left between them. CDR3 coding DNA: TGTGCCAGCCGGGCGGGGCCGTCCTACGAGCAGTACTTC. It specifies CASRAGPSYEQYF.

In nucleotides, the CDR3 is TGCGCCAGCAGTGATGACGGCGGGGTCCTTTCCAAAGAGACCCAGTACTTC. Its translation is CASSDDGGVLSKETQYF. The chain recombines TRBV10-1 with TRBJ2-5; a possible D gene is TRBD2 (6 bases). This CDR3 has 17 amino acids. V lost 3 bases and J 3 bases, leaving 20 bases between the germline ends. Per germline, CDR1 WNHNN and CDR2 SYGVQD (reference sequence).

V usage is TRBV4-1 and J usage is TRBJ1-2; D perhaps matches TRBD1 (5 bases). The V gene lost 1 base and the J gene lost 3 bases, with 12 bases spanning the gap. Germline assignment: CDR1 MGHRA and CDR2 YSYEKL. The CDR3 is 15 residues long. The chain's CDR3 is CASSQVRTSDYGYTF. The CDR3 nucleotides read TGCGCCAGCAGCCAAGTTCGGACAAGTGACTATGGCTACACCTTC.

This rearrangement joins TRBV7-9 to TRBJ2-5, with TRBD2 identical over 11 bases. The CDR3 runs 14 residues. Germline V gives CDR1 SEHNR, CDR2 FQNEAQ (reference sequence). Trimming at V came to 5 bases and at J to 7 bases, leaving 6 bases not matched to a gene. In DNA, the CDR3 is TGTGCCAGCAGCCCCCGTACTAGCGGGAGGACCCAGTACTTC. Encoded protein: CASSPRTSGRTQYF.

V and J are TRBV20-1 and TRBJ2-7; unclear D gene. CDR1 is DFQATT, CDR2 SNEGSKA, per germline (reference sequence). V lost 6 bases and J lost 3, with 3 bases in between. The CDR3 length is 9 residues. This chain's CDR3 is CSAYYEQYF. As DNA, the CDR3 is TGCAGTGCCTACTACGAGCAGTACTTC.

Points on this clone: This likely comes from a read error, as the CDR3 has no conserved phenylalanine or tryptophan at its end. The DNA is omitted, as the CDR3 cannot be located on it reliably, and the CDR3 follows TCRdb's listing. The CDR3 region is CASSATPDSRWYS. The gene calls are TRBV6-6 and TRBJ2-7; the table's D call, TRBD2, has no DNA check behind it. Germline lookup yields CDR1 MNHNY and CDR2 SVGAGI (reference sequence). The CDR3 region is 13 residues in length, termini included.

The chain uses TRBV11-2 and TRBJ2-7; D ambiguous. Germline V CDR1 and CDR2: SGHAT, FQNNGV. V dropped 1 base and J dropped 2 bases, with 9 bases sitting between them. The CDR3 runs 14 residues. CDR3 coding DNA: TGTGCCAGCAGCTTAGCTCCAGGCCCCTACGAGCAGTACTTC. Encoded protein: CASSLAPGPYEQYF.

This chain uses TRBV10-3 with TRBJ2-7; D might be TRBD1 (7 bases). CDR3 length equals 13 residues. The germline CDR1 and CDR2 sequences are ENHRY and SYGVKD. V was trimmed by 4 bases and J by 3 bases, leaving 10 bases between them. The CDR3 DNA reads as TGTGCCATCAGTGCTCAGGGGGGCTACGAGCAGTACTTC. Protein: CAISAQGGYEQYF.

For the CDR3, the DNA is TGTGCCAGCAGTTTAGGGCCAGGGTTCAGTGTAGATCAGCCCCAGCATTTT. Its protein product is CASSLGPGFSVDQPQHF. The rearrangement joins TRBV27 to TRBJ1-5; TRBD1 is a possible D gene (5 bases). The length of the CDR3 is 17 residues. The V gene lost 2 bases and the J gene lost 5 bases, with 19 bases spanning the gap. CDR1 and CDR2 (germline): MNHEY, SMNVEV (reference sequence).

The genes are TRBV13 and TRBJ2-3, with 7 bases lining up with TRBD2. Germline assignment: CDR1 PRHDT and CDR2 FYEKMQ (reference sequence). The CDR3 has 18 amino acids. The ends lost 4 bases at V and 3 bases at J; junction bases unmatched: 16. The chain's CDR3 is CASSSADPGLERTDTQYF. The CDR3 DNA reads TGTGCCAGCAGCTCCGCCGACCCAGGACTAGAGAGAACAGATACGCAGTATTTT.

The V and J genes are TRBV27 and TRBJ1-2; D remains ambiguous. The V and J ends lost 6 bases and 4 bases respectively, with 12 bases between them. Germline assignment: CDR1 MNHEY and CDR2 SMNVEV (reference sequence). This CDR3 is built from 13 residues. CDR3 bases: TGTGCCAGCAGAAATTTAGGAGGCTATGGCTACACCTTC. Amino acid sequence: CASRNLGGYGYTF.